This T cell receptor (beta chain) was recorded in a study of T cells in Graves' hyperthyroidism and ophthalmopathy. Study-wide context: Before treatment of any kind, peripheral blood was taken at initial diagnosis. Study results and caveats: Ophthalmopathy and stable hyperthyroidism were separated by a 13 V-J model. Onset of ophthalmopathy came a median around 7.1 months after the model predicted it.

TCR beta CDR3 regions were amplified from RNA transcripts. In the first-round RT-PCR of the TCR CDR3, the HTBI primer set was used. From the multiplex PCR reads, TCRdb called clonotypes with MiXCR, one entry per CDR3 protein. Here the sample spans fewer than 450,000 distinct CDR3 sequences, 17% being singletons. Looked up from germline, CDR1 is DFQATT and CDR2 is SNEGSKA (reference sequence). Trimming pared 0 bases from V and 5 bases from J, leaving 11 bases between. The CDR3 loop spans 14 amino acids. This clonotype was seen a few times. As yet, its antigen is unknown. Researchers barred patients who had uncontrolled infection, other autoimmune disease, pregnancy or lactation.

The receptor was isolated from a woman aged 30 to 39 with Graves' hyperthyroidism that later progressed to Graves' ophthalmopathy. The rearrangement uses TRBV20-1 and TRBJ1-5; D call uncertain. The sequenced sample consisted of blood. CDR3 coding DNA: TGCAGTGCTAGAGAGGTGGGGATACATCAGCCCCAGCATTTT. Protein sequence: CSAREVGIHQPQHF.